The 27 T cell receptor beta chains in this list originate from one sample, sequenced in a study of T cells after yellow fever vaccination. TCRdb independently ran MiXCR on the 5' RACE reads; one entry per CDR3 protein. This sample has about 220,000 distinct CDR3 sequences, with roughly 3.3% found just once. The material was CD4+ T cells sorted from PBMCs, obtained 10 days after the yellow fever booster vaccination. The source is a man aged 18-30 years who received the YFV17D yellow fever vaccine.

The chain employs TRBV10-3 and TRBJ1-5; no clear D gene. V was cut by 2 bases and J by 0 bases, with 11 bases left in between. This CDR3 contains 16 residues. Germline V gene lookup returns CDR1 ENHRY and CDR2 SYGVKD. DNA of the CDR3: TGTGCCATCAGTGAGAACCGAATTTATAGCAATCAGCCCCAGCATTTT. Protein product: CAISENRIYSNQPQHF.

This clonotype turned up a few times. The chain carries TRBV9 and TRBJ2-4, with 12 bases lining up with TRBD2. V shed 4 bases, J shed 6 bases, and the junction held 2 bases outside the gene matches. This CDR3 is 14 amino acids long. Germline assignment: CDR1 SGDLS and CDR2 YYNGEE. CDR3 sequence (DNA): TGTGCCAGCAGCCCGGGACTAGCGGGAAACATTCAGTACTTC. Its translation: CASSPGLAGNIQYF. The full variable domain, in which reference TRBV9 and TRBJ2-4 provide the parts outside the CDR3, is DSGVTQTPKHLITATGQRVTLRCSPRSGDLSVYWYQQSLDQGLQFLIQYYNGEERAKGNILERFSAQQFPDLHSELNLSSLELGDSALYFCASSPGLAGNIQYFGAGTRLSVL.

This clonotype was seen ten or more times. This sequence joins TRBV12-3 or TRBV12-4 and TRBJ2-2; unclear D gene. The CDR3 is 14 amino acids. V was trimmed by 4 bases and J by 5 bases, leaving 11 bases between them. The CDR3 loop is CASSSTPETGELFF. CDR3 coding DNA: TGTGCCAGCAGTTCAACCCCAGAGACCGGGGAGCTGTTTTTT.

At least ten counts were recorded for this clonotype. The chain is built from TRBV3-1 and TRBJ1-1, with a possible D match to TRBD1 (5 bases). This CDR3 has 13 amino acids. Germline CDR1 reads LGHDT; CDR2 reads YNNKEL (reference sequence). V lost 6 bases and J lost 5, with 13 bases in between. For the CDR3, the DNA is TGTGCCAGCAGGCCCGGGGAGGGGACTGAAGCTTTCTTT. The encoded protein is CASRPGEGTEAFF.

This clonotype has at least ten counts. This sequence joins TRBV4-3 and TRBJ1-5, with a weak D call TRBD1 (5 bases). Trimming cost V 4 bases and J 7 bases, with 17 bases left between them. The CDR3 has 15 amino acids. Germline CDR1 and CDR2: LGHNA and YSLEER. This CDR3 is CASSPDSLGGQPQHF. In DNA form, the CDR3 reads TGCGCCAGCAGCCCCGACAGCCTCGGGGGGCAGCCCCAGCATTTT.

This clonotype was seen a handful of times. The genes are TRBV12-3 or TRBV12-4 and TRBJ2-7, with 10 bases lining up with TRBD2. Unmatched junction bases numbered 9, after V lost 5 bases and J lost 2 bases. The CDR3 extends over 16 amino acids. The DNA of the CDR3 is TGTGCCAGCAGTCCCTCTAGCGGGGGCAATCCCTACGAGCAGTACTTC. Amino acid sequence: CASSPSSGGNPYEQYF.

This clonotype showed up just a few times. This rearrangement joins TRBV20-1 to TRBJ2-3, with TRBD1 matching 9 bases. V lost 5 bases to trimming and J lost 6 bases; unmatched junction nucleotides: 12. CDR1 and CDR2 from the germline V gene are DFQATT and SNEGSKA (reference sequence). This CDR3 is 15 amino acids long. The CDR3 loop reads CSAVRGQGSSDTQYF. For the CDR3, the DNA is TGCAGTGCTGTGCGGGGACAGGGAAGTTCGGATACGCAGTATTTT.

This clonotype was picked up many times. V and J are TRBV14 and TRBJ2-5, with TRBD2 matching 7 bases. CDR1 and CDR2 from the germline V gene are SGHDN and FVKESK. V dropped 0 bases and J dropped 5; count of bases not matched to a gene: 6. CDR3 length equals 15 residues. This CDR3 is CASSQELAGVETQYF. In DNA, the CDR3 is TGTGCCAGCAGCCAAGAACTGGCGGGGGTGGAGACCCAGTACTTC.

Only a few counts were recorded for this clonotype. V usage is TRBV20-1 and J usage is TRBJ1-2; D uncertain. The CDR3 length is 14 residues. The V and J ends lost 5 bases and 0 bases respectively, with 13 bases between them. Germline values: CDR1 DFQATT, CDR2 SNEGSKA (reference sequence). CDR3 sequence (DNA): TGCAGTGCTGCCCGTGGAGGCACTAACTATGGCTACACCTTC. This encodes CSAARGGTNYGYTF.

This clonotype was counted many times. V usage is TRBV6-5 and J usage is TRBJ2-7, with D perhaps matching TRBD1 (6 bases). The CDR3 consists of 14 residues. CDR1 and CDR2 from the germline V gene are MNHEY and SVGAGI. V was clipped by 6 bases and J by 3 bases, with 15 bases between them. CDR3 loop: CASSPTGQVYEQYV. The CDR3 DNA is TGTGCCAGCAGCCCAACGGGACAAGTCTACGAGCAGTACGTC.

The rearrangement uses TRBV9 and TRBJ2-1; D perhaps matches TRBD1 (5 bases). Germline assignment: CDR1 SGDLS and CDR2 YYNGEE. With 4 bases removed from V and 3 bases from J, the gap between germline ends came to 17 bases. The length of the CDR3 is 16 residues. The DNA for the CDR3 is TGTGCCAGCAGCCCCAGGGTGGCGGCCCACTACAATGAGCAGTTCTTC. This codes for CASSPRVAAHYNEQFF.

This clonotype was seen at least ten times. J is TRBJ2-5 and V is TRBV5-1, with a weak D call TRBD1 (5 bases). CDR3 length equals 14 residues. The V end was cut by 0 bases, the J end by 5 bases, with 11 bases between. Germline lookup yields CDR1 SGHRS and CDR2 YFSETQ. CDR3 residues: CASSLEQGRETQYF. CDR3 DNA sequence: TGCGCCAGCAGCTTGGAGCAGGGAAGGGAGACCCAGTACTTC.

This clonotype was seen ten or more times. The chain couples TRBV12-3 or TRBV12-4 to TRBJ1-6; D unclear. V lost 6 bases, J lost 13 bases, and 19 bases lay in between. The length of the CDR3 is 14 residues. This CDR3 is CASSQRPADGPLHF. The CDR3 DNA sequence: TGTGCCAGCAGCCAAAGACCAGCCGACGGTCCCCTCCACTTT.

In this sample, this clonotype turned up a few times. The V call is TRBV3-1, the J call TRBJ1-1; no clear D gene. The CDR3 consists of 14 residues. V was pared by 3 bases and J by 4 bases, with 12 bases between. Germline CDR1 and CDR2: LGHDT and YNNKEL (reference sequence). The CDR3 loop reads CASSHHGLVTEAFF. The DNA of the CDR3 is TGTGCCAGCAGCCATCACGGCCTCGTCACTGAAGCTTTCTTT.

In its sample, this clonotype was seen many times. Sequence at one end of the junction differs from germline and may be a read error. The rearrangement links TRBV5-4 to TRBJ2-5; 9 bases align to TRBD1. The germline V gene encodes CDR1 SGHNT and CDR2 YYREEE (reference sequence). CDR3 length: 12 residues. CDR3 sequence (DNA): TGTGCCAGCAGCTTGAACCGGGACAGGGTGTTCTTC. This sequence encodes CASSLNRDRVFF.

This clonotype was recorded many times. The chain links TRBV9 to TRBJ1-6; D remains ambiguous. Between the trimmed V and J ends, which lost 0 bases and 7 bases, there was a span of 8 bases. This CDR3 is built from 14 residues. The germline CDR1 and CDR2 sequences are SGDLS and YYNGEE. This CDR3 is CASSVGLRNSPLHF. Here the CDR3 DNA reads TGTGCCAGCAGCGTAGGGCTTAGGAATTCACCCCTCCACTTT.

The table lists this clonotype with many counts. The chain joins TRBV7-9 to TRBJ1-6; D gene uncertain. V dropped 3 bases and J dropped 8 bases, with 8 bases sitting between them. This CDR3 region has 13 residues. The germline CDR1 and CDR2 sequences are SEHNR and FQNEAQ (reference sequence). CDR3: CASSFSQDSPLHF. The DNA of the CDR3 is TGTGCCAGCAGCTTTTCCCAGGATTCACCCCTCCACTTT.

The J gene is TRBJ2-5, the V gene TRBV9; D ambiguous. CDR1 is SGDLS, CDR2 YYNGEE, per germline. V was clipped by 2 bases and J by 5 bases, with 13 bases between them. This CDR3 spans 14 amino acids. CDR3 region: CASSVQASLETQYF. As DNA, the CDR3 is TGTGCCAGCAGCGTGCAGGCCAGTTTGGAGACCCAGTACTTC.

The chain joins TRBV4-1 to TRBJ2-3; 8 bases map to TRBD1. The length of the CDR3 is 14 residues. Unmatched junction bases numbered 2, after V lost 1 base and J lost 5 bases. CDR1 is MGHRA and CDR2 is YSYEKL in the germline V gene. CDR3 bases: TGCGCCAGCAGCCAAGGTGGACAGGGAGATACGCAGTATTTT. It is translated as CASSQGGQGDTQYF.

This clonotype was detected many times. This rearrangement joins TRBV4-1 to TRBJ2-4, with 11 bases matching TRBD2. J was trimmed by 7 bases and V by 4 bases; bases with no gene match: 12. Germline lookup yields CDR1 MGHRA and CDR2 YSYEKL. The CDR3 extends over 17 amino acids. The CDR3 DNA reads as TGCGCCAGCAGCCCGGGACTAGCGGTCCTGAAGGGTAACATTCAGTACTTC. It is translated as CASSPGLAVLKGNIQYF.

This clonotype was observed a few times. The genes are TRBV12-3 or TRBV12-4 and TRBJ1-3, with D tentatively TRBD1 (6 bases). V lost 6 bases, J lost 0 bases, and 24 bases lay in between. This CDR3 has 19 amino acids. The CDR3 loop reads CASRAGGAPSSSSGNTIYF. In DNA form, the CDR3 reads TGTGCCAGCAGAGCGGGGGGGGCGCCCAGCTCTAGCTCTGGAAACACCATATATTTT.

This clonotype was counted ten times or more. This chain uses TRBV7-3 with TRBJ2-1, with 9 bases matching TRBD2. From germline, CDR1 is SGHTA and CDR2 FQGTGA. The CDR3 totals 13 residues. J lost 7 bases, V lost 3 bases, and 1 base had no gene match. The CDR3 region is CASSFGLANEQFF. CDR3 sequence (DNA): TGTGCCAGCAGCTTTGGACTAGCGAATGAGCAGTTCTTC.

The rearrangement joins TRBV7-9 to TRBJ1-1; D gene uncertain. The V gene's germline CDR1 is SEHNR and CDR2 FQNEAQ (reference sequence). V lost 1 base, J lost 10 bases, and 10 bases lay in between. The CDR3 contains 12 residues. CDR3 region: CASSLVLVSAFF. CDR3 nucleotides: TGTGCCAGCAGCTTAGTTTTAGTTTCAGCTTTCTTT.

There are many counts of this clonotype. This chain links TRBV4-1 with TRBJ1-5; D might be TRBD1 (6 bases). The length of the CDR3 is 12 residues. CDR1 and CDR2 (germline): MGHRA, YSYEKL. V lost 1 base and J 9 bases, leaving 7 bases between the germline ends. In nucleotides, the CDR3 is TGCGCCAGCAGCCAAGTAGGGGGGCCCCAGCATTTT. The encoded protein is CASSQVGGPQHF.

A word on this clonotype: With a much larger clone just one base away, this may be a read error. The rearrangement links TRBV3-1 to TRBJ1-4; D remains unclear. CDR3 size: 15 residues. V lost 5 bases and J lost 3, with 13 bases in between. Per germline, CDR1 LGHDT and CDR2 YNNKEL (reference sequence). CDR3 sequence: CASSKGDGSNEKLFF. CDR3 sequence (DNA): TGTGCCAGCAGCAAAGGAGACGGATCTAATGAAAAACTGTTTTTT.

This clonotype has ten or more counts. The V call is TRBV4-3, the J call TRBJ1-1; D is unclear. V shed 3 bases and J shed 3 bases, with 11 bases lying between them. CDR3 length: 14 residues. Germline V gene lookup returns CDR1 LGHNA and CDR2 YSLEER. CDR3 region: CASSQAAAHTEAFF. The CDR3 DNA reads TGCGCCAGCAGCCAGGCGGCGGCCCACACTGAAGCTTTCTTT.

This clonotype came up many times. The chain uses TRBV23-1 and TRBJ2-3; D possibly corresponds to TRBD2 (6 bases). TRBV23-1 is classed as an ORF, of uncertain function. The CDR3 has 16 residues. V shed 0 bases and J shed 0 bases, with 10 bases lying between them. This chain's CDR3 is CASSQSLAGSTDTQYF. Written as DNA, the CDR3 is TGCGCCAGCAGTCAATCGCTGGCGGGAAGCACAGATACGCAGTATTTT.